This entry lists 5 T cell receptor beta chains sequenced from one sample in a study of cytomegalovirus exposure and HLA in healthy donors. Clones were sequenced by immunoSEQ multiplex PCR, and TCRdb holds only the in-frame ones, with some missing. The sample has roughly 190,000 clones; more than 70% are singletons. The sample taken for sequencing was PBMCs. The receptors here all came from a woman younger than 35 in good health and CMV-seronegative.

The chain combines TRBV7-8 with TRBJ1-1; D is unresolved. In germline, CDR1 is SGHVS, CDR2 FQNEAQ. The ends were cut back, 3 bases at V and 0 bases at J, with 17 bases in the middle. There are 17 residues in the CDR3. The chain's CDR3 is CASSFGLLDKLNTEAFF. The CDR3 DNA follows: TGTGCCAGCAGCTTCGGTCTCCTTGACAAACTGAACACTGAAGCTTTCTTT. Drawing the rest from reference TRBV7-8 and TRBJ1-1, the complete variable domain is GAGVSQSPRYKVAKRGQDVALRCDPISGHVSLFWYQQALGQGPEFLTYFQNEAQLDKSGLPSDRFFAERPEGSVSTLKIQRTQQEDSAVYLCASSFGLLDKLNTEAFFGQGTRLTVV.

The chain recombines TRBV5-4 with TRBJ1-2, with D possibly being TRBD1 (6 bases). V lost 4 bases and J 7 bases, leaving 20 bases between the germline ends. The germline CDR1 and CDR2 sequences are SGHNT and YYREEE (reference sequence). The CDR3 is made up of 15 amino acids. CDR3 DNA: TGTGCCAGCAGCCCACACCGGGAGGGGGTTGTTGGCTACACCTTC. Its translation: CASSPHREGVVGYTF.

The chain links TRBV9 to TRBJ2-3; possibly TRBD2 for D (6 bases). V was cut by 6 bases and J by 1 base, with 12 bases left in between. The CDR3 is 14 residues long. Germline lookup yields CDR1 SGDLS and CDR2 YYNGEE. Written as DNA, the CDR3 is TGTGCCAGCAAAACTAGCCCTGGCACAGATACGCAGTATTTT. Protein product: CASKTSPGTDTQYF.

This clone has a handful of counts. V and J are TRBV6-4 and TRBJ2-2; the D gene is possibly TRBD2 (6 bases). V was cut by 0 bases and J by 7 bases, with 6 bases left in between. Germline-derived CDR1 and CDR2 are MRHNA and SNTAGT. The CDR3 length is 13 residues. The CDR3 is CASSDSTSGELFF. CDR3 nucleotides: TGTGCCAGCAGTGACTCGACTAGCGGGGAGCTGTTTTTT.

The rearrangement uses TRBV6-5 and TRBJ1-2, with TRBD1 as a possible D gene (6 bases). This CDR3 spans 12 amino acids. Germline loops: CDR1 MNHEY, CDR2 SVGAGI. V was shortened by 8 bases and J by 8 bases, with 15 bases between the two germline ends. The CDR3 protein is CASARQAEGYTF. CDR3 in DNA: TGTGCCAGCGCCAGACAGGCGGAAGGCTACACCTTC.